A selection of T cell receptor beta chains follows, all from one sample in a study of blood T cell repertoires in COVID-19. TCRdb's table, derived via immunoSEQ multiplex PCR, lists solely in-frame clones and lacks some. The sample records about 70,000 clones, roughly 91% being singletons. Sequenced sample: peripheral blood. Receptor source: a woman aged 18-29 years with acute or convalescent COVID-19. The CDR3 runs from the conserved cysteine through the conserved F or W. A D gene is named only where the DNA matches it firmly. Size values are once, few and many counts, or a class for expanded clones, and some rows have none.

clone size	D gene	V gene	J gene	CDR3 protein	CDR3 DNA
few	.	TRBV7-8	TRBJ1-2	CASSPDQGLSGYTF	TGTGCCAGCAGCCCGGACCAGGGGCTCTCTGGCTACACCTTC
.	.	TRBV10-2	TRBJ1-2	CASSELLRTDFYGYTF	TGCGCCAGCAGTGAGCTTTTAAGGACAGATTTCTATGGCTACACCTTC
.	.	TRBV28	TRBJ1-2	CASSLGRALTYGYTF	TGTGCCAGCAGTTTAGGGCGGGCGCTTACTTATGGCTACACCTTC
few	TRBD2	TRBV6-5	TRBJ2-7	CASSYERDYEQYF	TGTGCCAGCAGTTACGAGCGGGACTACGAGCAGTACTTC
few	.	TRBV6-1	TRBJ2-7	CASSEAGALGEQYF	TGTGCCAGCAGTGAAGCGGGGGCCCTTGGGGAGCAGTACTTC
.	TRBD1	TRBV9	TRBJ1-2	CASSAFVSGTDNYGYTF	TGTGCCAGCAGCGCCTTCGTCTCCGGGACAGACAACTATGGCTACACCTTC
few	TRBD1	TRBV28	TRBJ1-5	CASSSTGTGGQPQHF	TGTGCCAGCAGTTCAACTGGGACAGGGGGTCAGCCCCAGCATTTT
.	.	TRBV5-6	TRBJ2-6	CASSLARAGANVLTF	TGTGCCAGCAGCTTGGCCAGGGCAGGGGCCAACGTCCTGACTTTC
.	.	TRBV7-9	TRBJ1-3	CASSPSASSGNTIYF	TGTGCCAGCAGCCCAAGTGCTAGCTCTGGAAACACCATATATTTT
.	TRBD2	TRBV9	TRBJ2-5	CASSVVGRGETQYF	TGTGCCAGCAGCGTAGTAGGGCGGGGGGAGACCCAGTACTTC
.	.	TRBV19	TRBJ1-6	CASSRPSTGYSPLHF	TGTGCCAGTAGTAGACCTTCGACAGGTTATTCACCCCTCCACTTT
.	.	TRBV6-1	TRBJ1-2	CASSEVYRGYGYTF	TGTGCCAGCAGTGAAGTATACCGCGGGTATGGCTACACCTTC
.	.	TRBV14	TRBJ1-2	CASSAHRDQGYTF	TGTGCCAGCAGCGCCCACAGGGATCAAGGCTACACCTTC
.	.	TRBV3-1/TRBV3-2	TRBJ2-1	CASSQERDNEQFF	TGTGCCAGCAGCCAAGAACGGGACAATGAGCAGTTCTTC
few	TRBD1	TRBV6-5	TRBJ1-6	CASSAGTDHSPLHF	TGTGCCAGCAGCGCAGGGACAGATCATTCACCCCTCCACTTT
.	TRBD2	TRBV7-2	TRBJ2-2	CASSLTSGRAGTGELFF	TGTGCCAGCAGCTTAACTAGCGGGAGGGCGGGCACCGGGGAGCTGTTTTTT
.	.	TRBV5-1	TRBJ2-5	CASSLAAETAQLGTQYF	TGCGCCAGCAGCTTGGCCGCGGAGACAGCGCAATTGGGGACCCAGTACTTC
.	.	TRBV13	TRBJ2-1	CASSWQRNEQFF	TGTGCCAGCAGCTGGCAGCGGAATGAGCAGTTCTTC
once	TRBD2	TRBV29-1	TRBJ2-1	CSVERGGGLAGKGSYNEQFF	TGCAGCGTTGAACGCGGAGGGGGACTAGCGGGAAAAGGCTCCTACAATGAGCAGTTCTTC
.	TRBD2	TRBV3-1/TRBV3-2	TRBJ2-7	CASSQDPTSAYEQYF	TGTGCCAGCAGCCAAGACCCCACTAGCGCCTACGAGCAGTACTTC
.	.	TRBV7-2	TRBJ1-2	CASSLDSSGNYGYTF	TGTGCCAGCAGCTTAGATAGTTCAGGGAACTATGGCTACACCTTC
few	TRBD1	TRBV7-6	TRBJ1-4	CASSLAAGGDRGVHPREKLFF	TGTGCCAGCAGCTTAGCGGCCGGTGGGGACAGGGGGGTACACCCTCGTGAAAAACTGTTTTTT
.	TRBD1	TRBV19	TRBJ1-5	CASSPRDRGNQPQHF	TGTGCCAGTAGCCCCCGGGACAGGGGCAATCAGCCCCAGCATTTT
.	TRBD2	TRBV30	TRBJ2-2	CAWSVERTSGGVPGELFF	TGTGCCTGGAGTGTCGAAAGGACTAGCGGGGGGGTCCCCGGGGAGCTGTTTTTT
.	.	TRBV5-4	TRBJ2-2	CASSLKGAGELFF	TGTGCCAGCAGCCTAAAAGGGGCCGGGGAGCTGTTTTTT
.	.	TRBV9	TRBJ1-1	CASSPRQFRTEAFF	TGTGCCAGCAGCCCTAGACAGTTTCGCACTGAAGCTTTCTTT
.	.	TRBV18	TRBJ2-1	CASSPRDRNNEQFF	TGTGCCAGCTCTCCGAGAGACAGAAACAATGAGCAGTTCTTC
.	TRBD2	TRBV10-2	TRBJ2-1	CASSEYRTSGSFEQFF	TGCGCCAGCAGTGAGTATCGGACTAGCGGTTCCTTCGAGCAGTTCTTC
few	TRBD1	TRBV2	TRBJ2-3	CASRDRGRGMRHSTDTQYF	TGTGCCAGCAGGGACAGGGGGCGCGGAATGAGGCATAGCACAGATACGCAGTATTTT
.	.	TRBV6-5	TRBJ1-1	CASRGVGTEAFF	TGTGCCAGCAGAGGAGTGGGCACTGAAGCTTTCTTT
.	.	TRBV7-9	TRBJ1-1	CASSLISPRGRVNTEAFF	TGTGCCAGCAGCCTTATAAGCCCCAGGGGACGGGTAAACACTGAAGCTTTCTTT
once	.	TRBV5-6	TRBJ1-1	CASSLGGGGEAFF	TGTGCCAGCAGCTTGGGGGGAGGAGGTGAAGCTTTCTTT
.	.	TRBV29-1	TRBJ1-1	CSVRDGDTEAFF	TGCAGCGTTCGAGACGGGGACACTGAAGCTTTCTTT
.	TRBD2	TRBV9	TRBJ2-1	CASSPGLAGLYNEQFF	TGTGCCAGCAGCCCTGGACTAGCCGGACTGTACAATGAGCAGTTCTTC
few	TRBD1	TRBV6-5	TRBJ1-1	CASEGGVEGTEAFF	TGTGCCAGCGAAGGGGGCGTCGAGGGCACTGAAGCTTTCTTT
.	.	TRBV4-1	TRBJ2-1	CASSQEGASYNEQFF	TGCGCCAGCAGCCAAGAAGGAGCCAGCTACAATGAGCAGTTCTTC
few	TRBD1	TRBV9	TRBJ1-1	CASRRGRGRSPQMNTEAFF	TGTGCCAGCAGGAGGGGGCGGGGACGCTCTCCGCAGATGAACACTGAAGCTTTCTTT
.	TRBD1	TRBV19	TRBJ1-1	CASSHRGTEAFF	TGTGCCAGTAGTCACAGGGGTACTGAAGCTTTCTTT
.	TRBD2	TRBV5-6	TRBJ2-1	CASSFGLAGGNEQFF	TGTGCCAGCAGCTTCGGACTAGCGGGGGGGAATGAGCAGTTCTTC
.	TRBD1	TRBV18	TRBJ2-3	CASSPTGTGAPDTQYF	TGTGCCAGCTCACCAACCGGGACAGGGGCCCCAGATACGCAGTATTTT
once	TRBD1	TRBV25-1	TRBJ1-1	CASSDPGQGLAEAFF	TGTGCCAGCAGTGACCCGGGACAGGGTTTAGCTGAAGCTTTCTTT
.	.	TRBV10-2	TRBJ1-4	CASSNGRVEEKLFF	TGCGCCAGCAGCAACGGCAGGGTTGAGGAAAAACTGTTTTTT
few	TRBD1	TRBV7-9	TRBJ1-1	CASTAGGTEAFF	TGTGCCAGCACCGCAGGGGGCACTGAAGCTTTCTTT
few	.	TRBV11-2	TRBJ2-3	CASSFNLDSTDTQYF	TGTGCCAGCAGCTTCAACCTAGACAGCACAGATACGCAGTATTTT
.	TRBD1	TRBV19	TRBJ2-3	CASSTQDRATDTQYF	TGTGCCAGTAGTACCCAGGACAGGGCAACAGATACGCAGTATTTT
once	.	TRBV3-1/TRBV3-2	TRBJ1-6	CASSQSTRPNSPLHF	TGTGCCAGCAGCCAAAGTACACGTCCCAATTCACCCCTCCACTTT
.	TRBD1	TRBV28	TRBJ1-4	CASSEQGSTNEKLFF	TGTGCCAGCAGCGAACAGGGGTCGACTAATGAAAAACTGTTTTTT
.	TRBD2	TRBV6-5	TRBJ2-5	CASNGLAGALETQYF	TGTGCCAGCAATGGACTAGCGGGAGCTCTGGAGACCCAGTACTTC
.	.	TRBV19	TRBJ1-2	CASSIQGGSRYGYTF	TGTGCCAGTAGTATCCAGGGTGGTAGTCGCTATGGCTACACCTTC
.	.	TRBV5-6	TRBJ2-1	CASSEVSRSNEQFF	TGTGCCAGCAGCGAGGTATCTAGATCCAATGAGCAGTTCTTC
.	TRBD1	TRBV10-3	TRBJ1-1	CAINEQGALSTEAFF	TGTGCCATCAACGAACAGGGGGCCTTGAGTACTGAAGCTTTCTTT
.	.	TRBV2	TRBJ2-5	CASSGQPTRETQYF	TGTGCCAGCAGTGGACAGCCAACCAGAGAGACCCAGTACTTC
.	TRBD2	TRBV3-1/TRBV3-2	TRBJ2-1	CASSLENPGLAFASYNEQFF	TGTGCCAGCAGCCTTGAGAATCCAGGACTAGCGTTTGCATCCTACAATGAGCAGTTCTTC
.	TRBD1	TRBV12-5	TRBJ2-7	CASGLVLSLRDSSYEQYF	TGTGCTAGTGGTTTGGTCCTATCGCTCCGGGACAGCAGCTACGAGCAGTACTTC
.	.	TRBV18	TRBJ2-3	CASSPSSTDTQYF	TGTGCCAGCTCACCAAGCAGCACAGATACGCAGTATTTT
.	TRBD1	TRBV6-5	TRBJ1-1	CASCTGGFYGEAFF	TGTGCCAGCTGTACAGGGGGCTTCTATGGTGAAGCTTTCTTT
few	TRBD2	TRBV2	TRBJ2-3	CASSDQRDPRTDTQYF	TGTGCCAGCAGTGACCAGCGGGACCCACGAACAGATACGCAGTATTTT
.	.	TRBV7-2	TRBJ2-5	CASSLVAGLQETQYF	TGTGCCAGCAGCTTAGTTGCGGGGCTCCAAGAGACCCAGTACTTC
.	.	TRBV5-3	TRBJ2-6	CARSLGTPWVYGANVLTF	TGTGCCAGAAGCTTGGGGACACCCTGGGTTTACGGGGCCAACGTCCTGACTTTC